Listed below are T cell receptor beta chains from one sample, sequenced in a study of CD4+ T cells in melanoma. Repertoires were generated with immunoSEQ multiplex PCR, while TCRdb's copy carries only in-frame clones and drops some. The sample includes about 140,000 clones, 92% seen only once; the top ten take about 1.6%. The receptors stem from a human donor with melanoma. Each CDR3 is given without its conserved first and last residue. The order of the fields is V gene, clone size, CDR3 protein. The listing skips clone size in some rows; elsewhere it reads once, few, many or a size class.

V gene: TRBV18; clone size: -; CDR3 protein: ASSSVAGGHEQY
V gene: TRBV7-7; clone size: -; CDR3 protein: ASSSGTYNEQF
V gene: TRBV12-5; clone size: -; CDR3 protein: ASGLAQGYMAEAF
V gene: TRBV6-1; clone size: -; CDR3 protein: ASGEAAYNEQF
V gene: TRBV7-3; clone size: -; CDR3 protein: ASRPSGGSYNEQF
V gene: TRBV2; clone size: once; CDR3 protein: ASSDETVSYEQY
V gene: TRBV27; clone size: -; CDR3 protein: ASSFRGGESYEQY
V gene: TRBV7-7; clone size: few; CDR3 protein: ASSLAGTRGETQY
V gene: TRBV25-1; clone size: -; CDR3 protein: ASSGDADTQY
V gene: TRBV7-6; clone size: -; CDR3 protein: ASSFGGGASQQF
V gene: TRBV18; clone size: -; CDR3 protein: ASSDRGGETQY
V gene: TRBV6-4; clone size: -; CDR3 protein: ASSAQGGGYNEQF
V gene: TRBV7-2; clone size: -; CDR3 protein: ASSLEIGREQY
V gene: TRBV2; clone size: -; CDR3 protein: ASSDGDWIRGPAQPQH
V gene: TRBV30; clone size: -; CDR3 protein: ACHRGAPDTQY
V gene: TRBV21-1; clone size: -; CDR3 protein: ASSKVREEQY
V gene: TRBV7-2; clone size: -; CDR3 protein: ASSSPEAGTQY
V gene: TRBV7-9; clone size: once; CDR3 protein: ASRHGPGGGADTQY
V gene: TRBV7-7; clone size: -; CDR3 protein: ASSLRWGADNEQF
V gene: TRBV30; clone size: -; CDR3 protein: ARQGNTGELF
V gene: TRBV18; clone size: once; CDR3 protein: ASAIAGGTDTQY
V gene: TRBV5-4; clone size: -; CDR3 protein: ASSLRQATGELF